This TCR beta chain was profiled in a study of T-cell memory formation after mild COVID-19. TCRdb passed the 5' RACE reads through MiXCR, listing each CDR3 protein once. Of 120,000 to 150,000 distinct CDR3 sequences listed, 11% to 15% were seen once; the top ten hold roughly 28%. Study-wide points: Clones shrinking from day 15 to 85 showed even CD4/CD8 mixes; later expanders tilted CD4+.

Trimming left V 3 bases short and J 8 bases short, with 11 bases between. The germline V gene has CDR1 SQVTM and CDR2 ANQGSEA. The CDR3 runs 12 residues. This clonotype appeared a few times. No antigen is known for it. The J gene is TRBJ2-1, the V gene TRBV29-1; unclear D gene. The TCR originated in an adult woman who had mild COVID-19 (a few samples of this study predate the infection). Cell type and time point are not known. The sequencing input was PBMCs or a T cell subset sorted from them (not recorded which). The CDR3 DNA reads TGCAGCGTTGATCTCGCGTCCGATGAGCAGTTCTTC. Protein: CSVDLASDEQFF.